This passage covers 19 T cell receptor beta chains from one sample sequenced in a study of neurological immune-mediated disorders. The sample's time point: technical triplicate 2. TCRdb ran MiXCR on the 5' RACE reads and lists one entry per CDR3 protein. The sample includes about 59,000 distinct CDR3 sequences, around 24% of them seen just once. What was sequenced was PBMCs. The receptors here all came from a man between 60 and 75 years old with HTLV-1-associated myelopathy (HAM/TSP).

Remarks on this clonotype: The germline gene is not matched at one end of the junction; a read error may be the cause. The gene calls are TRBV7-9 and TRBJ2-2; TRBD2 matches 8 bases. Germline assignment: CDR1 SEHNR and CDR2 FQNEAQ (reference sequence). CDR3 length: 23 residues. The CDR3 nucleotides read TGTGCCAGCAGCTTGAAACCTCCCGGGACTAGTGGGAGATGGGGGCTTCGGACCGGGGTGCTGTTTTTT. Translated: CASSLKPPGTSGRWGLRTGVLFF.

Ten or more counts support this clonotype. The chain joins TRBV5-1 to TRBJ1-5; no firm D call. Germline values: CDR1 SGHRS, CDR2 YFSETQ. The V and J ends lost 0 bases and 5 bases respectively, with 6 bases between them. This CDR3 region has 13 residues. As DNA, the CDR3 is TGCGCCAGCAGCTTGGACGGATATCAGCCCCAGCATTTT. Translation gives CASSLDGYQPQHF.

This clonotype showed up many times. The chain combines TRBV4-1 with TRBJ1-3; D remains ambiguous. This CDR3 has 17 residues. Trimming pared 4 bases from V and 0 bases from J, leaving 16 bases between. The germline CDR1 and CDR2 sequences are MGHRA and YSYEKL. In DNA form, the CDR3 reads TGCGCCAGCAGCCGCTCCCAAGGGCGGAACTCTGGAAACACCATATATTTT. Its translation is CASSRSQGRNSGNTIYF.

This clonotype was found many times. The V gene is TRBV7-2, the J gene TRBJ2-1; D remains ambiguous. Trimming took off 1 base at V and 5 bases at J, with 15 bases between the two ends. Germline CDR1 and CDR2: SGHTA and FQGNSA. This CDR3 is built from 16 residues. Written as DNA, the CDR3 is TGTGCCAGCAGCTTAGTCGGCCTATCGTCCCACAATGAGCAGTTCTTC. The encoded protein is CASSLVGLSSHNEQFF.

The chain joins TRBV18 to TRBJ2-5, with D possibly TRBD1 on 6 matching bases. V lost 3 bases, J lost 5 bases, and 16 bases lay in between. The CDR3 is made up of 15 amino acids. Germline CDR1 reads KGHSH; CDR2 reads LQKENI. The CDR3 DNA is TGTGCCAGCTCACCGCGGACAGTCCGGTCGGAGACCCAGTACTTC. Its protein product is CASSPRTVRSETQYF.

The chain recombines TRBV28 with TRBJ2-3; D remains ambiguous. The length of the CDR3 is 12 residues. With 7 bases removed from V and 1 base from J, the gap between germline ends came to 6 bases. CDR1 is MDHEN, CDR2 SYDVKM, per germline. The CDR3 coding sequence is TGTGCCAGCACCCCTCGCACAGATACGCAGTATTTT. Its protein product is CASTPRTDTQYF.

The chain is built from TRBV20-1 and TRBJ2-7, with 7 bases that match TRBD1. After removal of 2 bases from V and 3 bases from J, the junction contained 10 bases not matched to a gene. In germline, CDR1 is DFQATT, CDR2 SNEGSKA (reference sequence). The CDR3 loop spans 15 amino acids. CDR3 loop: CSARRETGVGYEQYF. The CDR3 DNA follows: TGCAGTGCTAGAAGGGAAACAGGGGTCGGCTACGAGCAGTACTTC.

The chain uses TRBV5-8 and TRBJ2-3; no firm D call. V lost 3 bases and J lost 6, with 8 bases in between. The CDR3 is 12 amino acids. Germline assignment: CDR1 SGHTS and CDR2 YDEGEE. The CDR3 sequence is CASSSPRDTQYF. The CDR3 DNA is TGTGCCAGCAGCTCACCCCGGGATACGCAGTATTTT.

At least ten counts were recorded for this clonotype. J is TRBJ2-3 and V is TRBV5-1; either TRBD1 or TRBD2 may supply D (5 bases each). The length of the CDR3 is 15 residues. V shed 0 bases and J shed 0 bases, with 8 bases lying between them. Germline-derived CDR1 and CDR2 are SGHRS and YFSETQ. The CDR3 reads CASSLDRTSTDTQYF. CDR3 DNA sequence: TGCGCCAGCAGCTTGGACAGGACTAGCACAGATACGCAGTATTTT.

For this clonotype: This may stem from a read error, because a much larger clone lies one nucleotide away. The rearrangement uses TRBV7-2 and TRBJ2-7; D is uncertain. This CDR3 contains 14 residues. Germline lookup yields CDR1 SGHTA and CDR2 FQGNSA. The CDR3 nucleotides read TGTGCCAGCAGCTTAGTGGAGAGCTCCAACGAGCAGTACTTC. This encodes CASSLVESSNEQYF.

The chain employs TRBV24-1 and TRBJ2-2; the D gene is possibly TRBD2 (6 bases). V lost 8 bases, J lost 6 bases, and 15 bases lay in between. Per germline, CDR1 KGHDR and CDR2 SFDVKD. The CDR3 sequence is 14 residues long. In DNA form, the CDR3 reads TGTGCCACCAAAGGACCCGGGGACTCCGGGGAGCTGTTTTTT. Amino acid sequence: CATKGPGDSGELFF.

This clonotype was recorded at least ten times. The rearrangement links TRBV5-1 to TRBJ2-2; 7 positions match TRBD2. Germline assignment: CDR1 SGHRS and CDR2 YFSETQ. This CDR3 spans 15 amino acids. V lost 5 bases, J lost 5 bases, and 9 bases stayed unmatched. The CDR3: CASRPGGLSTGELFF. DNA for the CDR3: TGCGCCAGCAGACCGGGGGGTCTTTCAACCGGGGAGCTGTTTTTT.

In this sample, this clonotype turned up many times. V gene TRBV20-1 combines with J gene TRBJ2-7, with D unresolved. The V and J ends lost 3 bases and 2 bases respectively, with 11 bases between them. Germline V gene sequence: CDR1 DFQATT, CDR2 SNEGSKA (reference sequence). The CDR3 contains 13 residues. CDR3 DNA: TGCAGTGCTAGTGTAAGCAGAACCTACGAGCAGTACTTC. This gives the protein CSASVSRTYEQYF.

There are many counts of this clonotype. The chain links TRBV20-1 to TRBJ2-1; TRBD1 might be the D (6 bases). CDR1 is DFQATT and CDR2 is SNEGSKA in the germline V gene (reference sequence). Deletions cut 0 bases from V and 5 bases from J, with 20 bases between. The CDR3 totals 17 residues. CDR3 protein: CSARDWGQRPGNNEQFF. The CDR3 DNA follows: TGCAGTGCTAGAGATTGGGGGCAGCGACCGGGGAACAATGAGCAGTTCTTC.

In its sample, this clonotype was seen many times. This rearrangement joins TRBV4-2 to TRBJ1-1, with D unclear. The CDR3 totals 17 residues. Germline CDR1 is LGHNA and CDR2 is YNFKEQ. V was pared by 0 bases and J by 7 bases, with 21 bases between. The chain's CDR3 is CASSQELAGPGRVEAFF. CDR3 nucleotides: TGTGCCAGCAGCCAAGAATTGGCGGGCCCCGGTCGAGTTGAAGCTTTCTTT.

This clonotype has a single count. The gene calls are TRBV4-1 and TRBJ2-7, with 11 bases aligning to TRBD2. CDR1 and CDR2 from the germline V gene are MGHRA and YSYEKL. V lost 2 bases, J lost 3 bases, and 0 bases stayed unmatched. The CDR3 has 14 amino acids. CDR3 sequence: CASSQTSGSYEQYF. The CDR3 DNA sequence: TGCGCCAGCAGCCAAACTAGCGGGAGCTACGAGCAGTACTTC.

The V call is TRBV5-1, the J call TRBJ1-5; D perhaps matches TRBD1 (5 bases). Trimming took 3 bases from V and 5 from J, leaving 9 bases between them. The CDR3 totals 13 residues. CDR1 and CDR2 (germline): SGHRS, YFSETQ. The CDR3 region is CASSWQGDQPQHF. The DNA for the CDR3 is TGCGCCAGCAGCTGGCAGGGAGATCAGCCCCAGCATTTT.

There are many counts of this clonotype. The rearrangement uses TRBV20-1 and TRBJ2-7; 8 nucleotides agree with TRBD1. Germline V lookup: CDR1 DFQATT, CDR2 SNEGSKA (reference sequence). The V and J ends lost 3 bases and 2 bases, in that order; junction bases with no gene match: 6. There are 14 residues in the CDR3. Written as DNA, the CDR3 is TGCAGTGCTAGTCTTGACAGGGGCGCCTACGAGCAGTACTTC. Amino acids: CSASLDRGAYEQYF.

V gene TRBV29-1 combines with J gene TRBJ1-1; D unclear. Germline CDR1 reads SQVTM; CDR2 reads ANQGSEA. The CDR3 consists of 15 residues. The V and J ends lost 4 bases and 2 bases respectively, with 17 bases between them. This CDR3 is CSVVSLEHDNTEAFF. DNA for the CDR3: TGCAGCGTTGTTTCGCTTGAACATGATAACACTGAAGCTTTCTTT.